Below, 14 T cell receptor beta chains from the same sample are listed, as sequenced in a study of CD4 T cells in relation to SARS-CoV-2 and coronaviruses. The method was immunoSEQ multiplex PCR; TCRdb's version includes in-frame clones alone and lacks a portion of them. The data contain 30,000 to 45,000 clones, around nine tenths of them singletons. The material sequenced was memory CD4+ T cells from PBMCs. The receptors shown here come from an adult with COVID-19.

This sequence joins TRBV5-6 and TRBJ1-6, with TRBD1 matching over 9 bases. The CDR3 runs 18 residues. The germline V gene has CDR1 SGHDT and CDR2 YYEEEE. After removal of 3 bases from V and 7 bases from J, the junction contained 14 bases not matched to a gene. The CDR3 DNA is TGTGCCAGCAGCTCCGCGGACAGGGGCCGGGCCCGGAATTCACCCCTCCACTTT. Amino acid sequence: CASSSADRGRARNSPLHF.

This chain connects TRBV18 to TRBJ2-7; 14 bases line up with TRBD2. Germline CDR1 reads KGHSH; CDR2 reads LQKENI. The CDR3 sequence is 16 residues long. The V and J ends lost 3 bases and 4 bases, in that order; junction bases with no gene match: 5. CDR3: CASSPRGTSGSYEQYF. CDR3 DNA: TGTGCCAGCTCACCGCGTGGGACTAGCGGGAGTTACGAGCAGTACTTC.

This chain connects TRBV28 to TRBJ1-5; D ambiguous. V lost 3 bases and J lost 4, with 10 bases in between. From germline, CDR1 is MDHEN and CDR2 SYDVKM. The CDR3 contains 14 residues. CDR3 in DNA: TGTGCCAGCAGTTTTGGTATCCGAAATCAGCCCCAGCATTTT. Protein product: CASSFGIRNQPQHF.

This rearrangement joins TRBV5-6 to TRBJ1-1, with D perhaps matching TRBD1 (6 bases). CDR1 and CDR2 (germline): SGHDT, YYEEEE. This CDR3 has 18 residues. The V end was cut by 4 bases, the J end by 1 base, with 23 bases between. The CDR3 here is CASSIRTTGHITNTEAFF. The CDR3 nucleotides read TGTGCCAGCAGCATAAGAACGACGGGACATATTACGAACACTGAAGCTTTCTTT.

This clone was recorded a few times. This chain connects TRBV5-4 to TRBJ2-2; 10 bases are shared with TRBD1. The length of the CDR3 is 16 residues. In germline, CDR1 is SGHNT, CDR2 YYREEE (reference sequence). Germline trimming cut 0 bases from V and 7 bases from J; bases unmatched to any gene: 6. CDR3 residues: CASSLVGTGAFGELFF. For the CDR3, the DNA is TGTGCCAGCAGCTTGGTGGGGACAGGGGCTTTCGGGGAGCTGTTTTTT.

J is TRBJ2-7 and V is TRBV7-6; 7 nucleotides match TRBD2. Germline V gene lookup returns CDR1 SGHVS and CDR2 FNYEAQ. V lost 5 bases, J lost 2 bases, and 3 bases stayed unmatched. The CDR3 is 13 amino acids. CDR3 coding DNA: TGTGCCAGCAGCCACGGGACTACCTACGAGCAGTACTTC. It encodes CASSHGTTYEQYF.

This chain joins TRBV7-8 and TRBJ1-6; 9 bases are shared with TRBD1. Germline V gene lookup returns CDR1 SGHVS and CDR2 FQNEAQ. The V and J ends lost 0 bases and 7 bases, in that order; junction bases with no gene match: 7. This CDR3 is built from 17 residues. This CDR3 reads CASSLAGQGGWNSPLHF. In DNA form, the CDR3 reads TGTGCCAGCAGCTTAGCGGGACAGGGAGGTTGGAATTCACCCCTCCACTTT.

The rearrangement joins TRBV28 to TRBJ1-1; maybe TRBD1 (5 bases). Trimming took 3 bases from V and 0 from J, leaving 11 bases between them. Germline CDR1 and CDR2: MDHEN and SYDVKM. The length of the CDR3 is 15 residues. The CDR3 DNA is TGTGCCAGCAGTTTTCCGGGCAGGGTGAACACTGAAGCTTTCTTT. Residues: CASSFPGRVNTEAFF.

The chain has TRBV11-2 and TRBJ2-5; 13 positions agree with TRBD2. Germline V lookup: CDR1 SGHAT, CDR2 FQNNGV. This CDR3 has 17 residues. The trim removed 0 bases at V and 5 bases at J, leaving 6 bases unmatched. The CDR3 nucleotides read TGTGCCAGCAGCTTAGATGGCACTAGCGGGGGGGGCGAGACCCAGTACTTC. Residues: CASSLDGTSGGGETQYF.

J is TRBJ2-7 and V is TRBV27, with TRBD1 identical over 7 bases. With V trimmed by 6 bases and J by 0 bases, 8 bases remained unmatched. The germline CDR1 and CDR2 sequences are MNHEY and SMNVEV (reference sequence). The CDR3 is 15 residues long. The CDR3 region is CASRSTGAPSYEQYF. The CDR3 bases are TGTGCCAGCAGGAGTACAGGGGCCCCCTCCTACGAGCAGTACTTC.

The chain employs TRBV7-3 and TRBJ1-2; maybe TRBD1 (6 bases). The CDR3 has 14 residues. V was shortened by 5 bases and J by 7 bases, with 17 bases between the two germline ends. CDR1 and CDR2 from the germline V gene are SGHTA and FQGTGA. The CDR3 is CASSTDAGGFGYTF. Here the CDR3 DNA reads TGTGCCAGCAGCACCGACGCGGGGGGCTTTGGCTACACCTTC.

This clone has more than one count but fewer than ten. The CDR3 is CASSSTGYYYEQYF. CDR3 coding DNA: TGTGCCAGCAGTTCCACAGGGTATTACTACGAGCAGTACTTC. This chain connects TRBV6-6 to TRBJ2-7, with TRBD1 as a possible D gene (6 bases). V lost 4 bases, J lost 3 bases, and 13 bases lay in between. The CDR3 is 14 residues long. From germline, CDR1 is MNHNY and CDR2 SVGAGI (reference sequence).

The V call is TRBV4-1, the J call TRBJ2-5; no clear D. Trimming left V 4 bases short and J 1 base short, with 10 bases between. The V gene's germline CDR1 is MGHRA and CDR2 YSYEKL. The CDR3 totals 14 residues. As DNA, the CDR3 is TGCGCCAGCAGCCTAGATGGGGTCCAAGAGACCCAGTACTTC. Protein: CASSLDGVQETQYF.

As DNA, the CDR3 is TGCAGCGTTGGTACGGGGCCGGGCACTGAAGCTTTCTTT. This codes for CSVGTGPGTEAFF. The chain is built from TRBV29-1 and TRBJ1-1; tentative D call: TRBD1 (5 bases). The ends were cut back, 4 bases at V and 4 bases at J, with 13 bases in the middle. In germline, CDR1 is SQVTM, CDR2 ANQGSEA. The CDR3 spans 13 residues.